Listed here are 7 T cell receptor beta chains from one sample, sequenced in a study of early T cells in non-severe SARS-CoV-2 infection. Each CDR3 protein gets one entry after TCRdb re-called the 5' RACE reads with MiXCR. Altogether some 40,000 distinct CDR3 sequences are present, about 4.9% being singletons, with the ten largest covering approximately 4.8%. Sequenced: whole blood. The source of these receptors is an adult who was a healthcare worker with PCR-confirmed SARS-CoV-2 infection or an uninfected control (not recorded which).

The sample holds many counts of this clonotype. The chain employs TRBV6-5 and TRBJ1-2, with a tentative D call TRBD1 (6 bases). This CDR3 is built from 14 residues. V lost 2 bases and J 2 bases, leaving 9 bases between the germline ends. CDR1 is MNHEY and CDR2 is SVGAGI in the germline V gene. The CDR3 spells CASSYNGQNYGYTF. CDR3 nucleotides: TGTGCCAGCAGTTACAACGGACAGAACTATGGCTACACCTTC.

Ten or more counts support this clonotype. CDR3 in DNA: TGTGCCAGCAGCCCCTGGGTCCAATCACCCCTCCACTTT. Amino acids: CASSPWVQSPLHF. The V call is TRBV27, the J call TRBJ1-6; no reliable D call. Germline V gene sequence: CDR1 MNHEY, CDR2 SMNVEV (reference sequence). Trimming cost V 6 bases and J 10 bases, with 13 bases left between them. The CDR3 sequence is 13 residues long.

V is TRBV18 and J is TRBJ1-3; 9 bases line up with TRBD1. This CDR3 contains 16 residues. Germline V gene sequence: CDR1 KGHSH, CDR2 LQKENI. Losses at the gene ends were 3 bases for V and 1 base for J; bases not matched to a gene: 4. CDR3 nucleotide sequence: TGTGCCAGCTCACCCGAACAGGGGGCGTCTGGAAACACCATATATTTT. Encoded protein: CASSPEQGASGNTIYF.

This clonotype occurred a few times. This chain joins TRBV2 and TRBJ2-4; 8 bases line up with TRBD1. The CDR3 covers 14 residues. Germline V gene data show CDR1 as SNHLY and CDR2 as FYNNEI. The junction had 6 bases not matched to a gene; V was cut back by 6 bases and J by 5 bases. The CDR3 coding sequence is TGTGCCAGCAGCTTGACAGGGGTAGAAAACATTCAGTACTTC. This translates into CASSLTGVENIQYF.

On this clonotype itself: The junction departs from the called germline gene at one end, perhaps through a read error. The J gene is TRBJ2-2, the V gene TRBV12-3 or TRBV12-4; D is possibly TRBD2 (5 bases). This CDR3 has 15 residues. CDR3 region: CASGLALGFNGELFF. DNA of the CDR3: TGTGCCAGCGGTTTAGCGCTGGGTTTCAACGGGGAGCTGTTTTTT.

The CDR3 bases are TGTGCCAGCACTCTGCAGGGACTAGCGGGAGTCGGCTCCTACAATGAGCAGTTCTTC. This translates into CASTLQGLAGVGSYNEQFF. The V and J genes are TRBV28 and TRBJ2-1; 14 positions agree with TRBD2. The CDR3 covers 19 residues. Germline-derived CDR1 and CDR2 are MDHEN and SYDVKM. V lost 7 bases and J lost 0; bases outside the gene matches: 11.

The chain couples TRBV7-9 to TRBJ1-1, with D perhaps TRBD1 (5 bases). The V and J ends lost 1 base and 0 bases respectively, with 9 bases between them. CDR1 SEHNR and CDR2 FQNEAQ come from the germline V gene (reference sequence). This CDR3 region has 15 residues. The chain's CDR3 is CASSLDRGLNTEAFF. In nucleotides, the CDR3 is TGTGCCAGCAGCTTAGATCGGGGCCTGAACACTGAAGCTTTCTTT. The full variable domain, rest sourced from reference TRBV7-9 and TRBJ1-1, is DTGVSQNPRHKITKRGQNVTFRCDPISEHNRLYWYRQTLGQGPEFLTYFQNEAQLEKSRLLSDRFSAERPKGSFSTLEIQRTEQGDSAMYLCASSLDRGLNTEAFFGQGTRLTVV.